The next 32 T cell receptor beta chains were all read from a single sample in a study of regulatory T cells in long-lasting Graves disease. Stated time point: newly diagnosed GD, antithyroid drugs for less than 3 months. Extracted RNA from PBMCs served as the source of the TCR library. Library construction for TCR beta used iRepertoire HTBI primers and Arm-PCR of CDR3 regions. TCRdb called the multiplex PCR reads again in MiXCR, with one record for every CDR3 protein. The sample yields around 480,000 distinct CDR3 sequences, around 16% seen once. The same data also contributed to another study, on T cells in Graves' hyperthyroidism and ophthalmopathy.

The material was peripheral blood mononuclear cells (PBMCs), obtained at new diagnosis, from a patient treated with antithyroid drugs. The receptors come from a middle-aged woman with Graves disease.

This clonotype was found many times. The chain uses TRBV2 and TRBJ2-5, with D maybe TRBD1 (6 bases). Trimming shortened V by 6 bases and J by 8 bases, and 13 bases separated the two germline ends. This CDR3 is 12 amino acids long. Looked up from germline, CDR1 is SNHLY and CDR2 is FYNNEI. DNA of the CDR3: TGTGCCAGCAGCGAAAACAGGGAAACCCAGTACTTC. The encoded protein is CASSENRETQYF.

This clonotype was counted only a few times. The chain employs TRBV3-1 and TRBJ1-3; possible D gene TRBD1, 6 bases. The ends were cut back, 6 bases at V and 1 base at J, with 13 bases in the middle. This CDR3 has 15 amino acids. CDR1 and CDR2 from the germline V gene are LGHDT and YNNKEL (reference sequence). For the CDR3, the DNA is TGTGCCAGCAGTAACGGGGGCGCTTCTGGAAACACCATATATTTT. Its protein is CASSNGGASGNTIYF.

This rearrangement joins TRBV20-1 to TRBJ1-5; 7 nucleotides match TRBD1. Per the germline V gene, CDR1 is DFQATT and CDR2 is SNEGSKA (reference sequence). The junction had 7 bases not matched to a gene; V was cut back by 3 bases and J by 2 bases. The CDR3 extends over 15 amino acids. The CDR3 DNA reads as TGCAGTGCTAGGGGGGGAGGGACAGGCAATCAGCCCCAGCATTTT. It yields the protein CSARGGGTGNQPQHF.

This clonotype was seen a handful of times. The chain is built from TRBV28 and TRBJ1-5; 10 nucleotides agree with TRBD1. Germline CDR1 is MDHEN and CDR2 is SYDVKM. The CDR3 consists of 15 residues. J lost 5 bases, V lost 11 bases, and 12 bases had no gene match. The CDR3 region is CAGRPTGTGDQPQHF. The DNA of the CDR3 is TGTGCCGGTCGCCCGACCGGGACAGGGGATCAGCCCCAGCATTTT. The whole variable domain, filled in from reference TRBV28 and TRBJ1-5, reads DVKVTQSSRYLVKRTGEKVFLECVQDMDHENMFWYRQDPGLGLRLIYFSYDVKMKEKGDIPEGYSVSREKKERFSLILESASTNQTSMYLCAGRPTGTGDQPQHFGDGTRLSIL.

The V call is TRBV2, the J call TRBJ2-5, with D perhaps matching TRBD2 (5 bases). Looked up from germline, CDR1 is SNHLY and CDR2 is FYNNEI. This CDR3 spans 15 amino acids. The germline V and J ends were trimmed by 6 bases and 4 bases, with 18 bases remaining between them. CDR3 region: CASRDDHPRGETQYF. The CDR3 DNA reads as TGTGCCAGCAGGGACGACCATCCCCGGGGAGAGACCCAGTACTTC.

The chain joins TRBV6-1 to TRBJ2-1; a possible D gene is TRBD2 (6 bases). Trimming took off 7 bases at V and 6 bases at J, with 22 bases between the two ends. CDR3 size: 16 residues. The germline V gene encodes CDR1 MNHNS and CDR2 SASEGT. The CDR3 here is CASTPTSSSPINEQFF. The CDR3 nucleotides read TGTGCCAGCACTCCGACTAGTTCCTCCCCGATCAATGAGCAGTTCTTC.

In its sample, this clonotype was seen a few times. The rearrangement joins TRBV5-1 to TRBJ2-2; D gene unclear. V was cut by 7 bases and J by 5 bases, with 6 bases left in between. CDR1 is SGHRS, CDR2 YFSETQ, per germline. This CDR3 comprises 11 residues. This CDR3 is CASEWTGELFF. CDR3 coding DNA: TGCGCCAGCGAGTGGACCGGGGAGCTGTTTTTT. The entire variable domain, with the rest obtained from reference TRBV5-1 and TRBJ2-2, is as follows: KAGVTQTPRYLIKTRGQQVTLSCSPISGHRSVSWYQQTPGQGLQFLFEYFSETQRNKGNFPGRFSGRQFSNSRSEMNVSTLELGDSALYLCASEWTGELFFGEGSRLTVL.

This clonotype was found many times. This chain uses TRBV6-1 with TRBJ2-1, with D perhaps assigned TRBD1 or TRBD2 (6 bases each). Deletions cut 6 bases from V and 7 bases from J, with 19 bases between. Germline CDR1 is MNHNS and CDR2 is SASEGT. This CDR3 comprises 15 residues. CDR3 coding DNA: TGTGCCAGCAGGACAGGAGGGCAGGGGATTAATGAGCAGTTCTTC. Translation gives CASRTGGQGINEQFF.

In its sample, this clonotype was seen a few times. The CDR3 region is CASSREVFYNEQFF. CDR3 bases: TGCGCCAGCAGCAGGGAGGTCTTCTACAATGAGCAGTTCTTC. The J gene is TRBJ2-1, the V gene TRBV5-1, with D maybe TRBD2 (6 bases). Germline-derived CDR1 and CDR2 are SGHRS and YFSETQ. The CDR3 spans 14 residues. Deletions cut 4 bases from V and 3 bases from J, with 11 bases between.

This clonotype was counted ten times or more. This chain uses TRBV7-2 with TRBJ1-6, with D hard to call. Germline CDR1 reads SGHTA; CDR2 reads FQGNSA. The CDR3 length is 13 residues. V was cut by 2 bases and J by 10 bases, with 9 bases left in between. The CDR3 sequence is CASSLMRNSPLHF. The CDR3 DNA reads TGTGCCAGCAGCTTAATGAGGAACTCACCCCTCCACTTT. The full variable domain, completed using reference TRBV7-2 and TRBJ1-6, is GAGVSQSPSNKVTEKGKDVELRCDPISGHTALYWYRQSLGQGLEFLIYFQGNSAPDKSGLPSDRFSAERTGGSVSTLTIQRTQQEDSAVYLCASSLMRNSPLHFGNGTRLTVT.

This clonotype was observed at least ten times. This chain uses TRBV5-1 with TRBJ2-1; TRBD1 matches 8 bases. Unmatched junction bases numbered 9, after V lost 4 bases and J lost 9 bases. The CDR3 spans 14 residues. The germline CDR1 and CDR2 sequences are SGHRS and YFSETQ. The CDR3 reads CASSQDRAGFEQFF. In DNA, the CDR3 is TGCGCCAGCAGCCAGGACAGGGCAGGATTTGAGCAGTTCTTC.

Here the CDR3 DNA reads TGTGCCAGCAGTACTCGGGTTGGCTACACCTTC. Its translation is CASSTRVGYTF. The chain recombines TRBV6-5 with TRBJ1-2; D is unclear. This CDR3 contains 11 residues. The V gene lost 5 bases and the J gene lost 7 bases, with 8 bases spanning the gap. Germline V lookup: CDR1 MNHEY, CDR2 SVGAGI.

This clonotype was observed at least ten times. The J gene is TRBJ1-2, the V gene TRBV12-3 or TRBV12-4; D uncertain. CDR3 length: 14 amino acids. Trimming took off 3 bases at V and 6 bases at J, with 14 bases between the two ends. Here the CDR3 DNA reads TGTGCCAGCAGTTTTACTCACTCAGTAGATGGCTACACCTTC. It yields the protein CASSFTHSVDGYTF.

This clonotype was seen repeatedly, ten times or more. For the CDR3, the DNA is TGTGCCAGCAAGGGACGGGGGAGTGATTGGACCGGGGAGCTGTTTTTT. Protein sequence: CASKGRGSDWTGELFF. The J gene is TRBJ2-2, the V gene TRBV2; tentatively, D is TRBD2 (6 bases). The CDR3 has 16 residues. Germline CDR1 and CDR2: SNHLY and FYNNEI. The V end was cut by 7 bases, the J end by 5 bases, with 20 bases between.

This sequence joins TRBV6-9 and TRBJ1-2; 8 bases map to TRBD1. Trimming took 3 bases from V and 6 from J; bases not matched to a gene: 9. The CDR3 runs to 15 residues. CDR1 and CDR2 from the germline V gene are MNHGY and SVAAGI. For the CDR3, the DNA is TGTGCCAGCAGTTACTCAATGACAGGGGTCAATGGCTACACCTTC. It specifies CASSYSMTGVNGYTF.

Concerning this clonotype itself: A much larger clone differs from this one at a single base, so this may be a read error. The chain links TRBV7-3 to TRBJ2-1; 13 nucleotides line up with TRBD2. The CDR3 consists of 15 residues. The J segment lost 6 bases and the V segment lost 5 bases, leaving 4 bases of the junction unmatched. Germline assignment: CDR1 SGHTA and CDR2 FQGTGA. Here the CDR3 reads CASSPTSGGPNEQFF. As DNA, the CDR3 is TGTGCCAGCAGCCCGACTAGCGGGGGGCCCAATGAGCAGTTCTTC.

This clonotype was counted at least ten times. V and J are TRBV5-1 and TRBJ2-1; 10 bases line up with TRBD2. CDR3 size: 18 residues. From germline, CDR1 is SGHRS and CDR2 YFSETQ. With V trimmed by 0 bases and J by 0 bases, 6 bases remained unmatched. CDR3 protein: CASSLGLAGAPSYNEQFF. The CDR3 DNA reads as TGCGCCAGCAGCTTGGGGCTAGCGGGGGCCCCCTCCTACAATGAGCAGTTCTTC.

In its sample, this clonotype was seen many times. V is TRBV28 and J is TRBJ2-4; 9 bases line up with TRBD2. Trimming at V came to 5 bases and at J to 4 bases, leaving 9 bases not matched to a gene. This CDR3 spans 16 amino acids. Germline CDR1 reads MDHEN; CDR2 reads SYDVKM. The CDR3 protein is CASSPPGAGGKNIQYF. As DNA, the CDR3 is TGTGCCAGCAGTCCCCCGGGAGCGGGGGGTAAAAACATTCAGTACTTC.

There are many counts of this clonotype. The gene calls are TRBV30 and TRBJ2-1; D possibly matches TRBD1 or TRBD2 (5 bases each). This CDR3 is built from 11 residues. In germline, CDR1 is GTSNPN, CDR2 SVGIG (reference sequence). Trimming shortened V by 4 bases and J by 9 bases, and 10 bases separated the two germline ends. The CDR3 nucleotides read TGTGCCTGGACCCAGGGAGTTGAGCAGTTCTTC. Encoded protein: CAWTQGVEQFF.

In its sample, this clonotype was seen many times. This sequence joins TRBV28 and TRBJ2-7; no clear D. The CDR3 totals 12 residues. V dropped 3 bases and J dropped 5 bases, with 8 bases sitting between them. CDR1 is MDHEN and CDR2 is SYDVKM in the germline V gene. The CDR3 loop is CASSFEVNEQYF. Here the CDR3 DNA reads TGTGCCAGCAGTTTCGAAGTCAACGAGCAGTACTTC.

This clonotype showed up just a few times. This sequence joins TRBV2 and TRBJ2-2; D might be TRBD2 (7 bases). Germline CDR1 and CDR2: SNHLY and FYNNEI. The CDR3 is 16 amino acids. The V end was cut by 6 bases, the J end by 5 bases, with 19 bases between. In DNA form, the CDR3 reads TGTGCCAGCAGGGTCTTCGGGGGGCCCCAGACCGGGGAGCTGTTTTTT. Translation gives CASRVFGGPQTGELFF.

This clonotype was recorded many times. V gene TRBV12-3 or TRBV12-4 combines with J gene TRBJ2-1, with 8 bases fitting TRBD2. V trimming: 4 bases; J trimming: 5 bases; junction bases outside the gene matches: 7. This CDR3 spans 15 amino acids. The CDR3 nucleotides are TGTGCCAGCAGTTCCGGGGGGGGCCCTGACAATGAGCAGTTCTTC. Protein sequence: CASSSGGGPDNEQFF.

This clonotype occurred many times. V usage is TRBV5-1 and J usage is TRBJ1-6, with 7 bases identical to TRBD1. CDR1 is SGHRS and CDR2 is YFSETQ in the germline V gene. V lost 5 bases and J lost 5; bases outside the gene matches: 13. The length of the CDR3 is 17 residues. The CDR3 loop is CASSPGGTDENNSPLHF. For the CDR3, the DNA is TGCGCCAGCAGTCCAGGGGGGACAGATGAGAATAATTCACCCCTCCACTTT.

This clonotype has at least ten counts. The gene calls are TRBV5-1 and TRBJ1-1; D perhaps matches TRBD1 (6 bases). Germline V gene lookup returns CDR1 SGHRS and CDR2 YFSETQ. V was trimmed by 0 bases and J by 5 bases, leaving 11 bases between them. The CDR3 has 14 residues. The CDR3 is CASSLETGWTEAFF. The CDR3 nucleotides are TGCGCCAGCAGCTTGGAAACAGGGTGGACTGAAGCTTTCTTT.

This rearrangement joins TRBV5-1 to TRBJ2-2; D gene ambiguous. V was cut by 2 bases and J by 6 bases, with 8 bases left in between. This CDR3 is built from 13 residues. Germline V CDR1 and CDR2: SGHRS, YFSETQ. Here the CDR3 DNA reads TGCGCCAGCAGCTTTCGTACGGCCGGGGAGCTGTTTTTT. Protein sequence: CASSFRTAGELFF.

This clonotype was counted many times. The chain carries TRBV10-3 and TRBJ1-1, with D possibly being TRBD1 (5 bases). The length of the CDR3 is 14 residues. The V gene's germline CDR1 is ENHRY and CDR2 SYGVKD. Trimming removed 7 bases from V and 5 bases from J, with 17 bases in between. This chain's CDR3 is CAITRDPYRTEAFF. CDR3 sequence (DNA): TGTGCCATCACTCGGGACCCCTATCGGACTGAAGCTTTCTTT.

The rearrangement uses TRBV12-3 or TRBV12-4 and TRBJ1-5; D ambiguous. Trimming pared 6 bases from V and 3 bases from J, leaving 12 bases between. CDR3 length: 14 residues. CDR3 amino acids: CASSRDGHNQPQHF. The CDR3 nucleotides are TGTGCCAGCAGCCGAGACGGCCACAATCAGCCCCAGCATTTT.

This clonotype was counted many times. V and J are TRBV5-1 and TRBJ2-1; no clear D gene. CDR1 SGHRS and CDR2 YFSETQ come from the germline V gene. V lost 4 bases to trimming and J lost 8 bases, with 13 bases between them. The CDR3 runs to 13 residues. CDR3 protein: CASSQRIIDEQFF. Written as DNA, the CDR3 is TGCGCCAGCAGCCAACGAATTATAGATGAGCAGTTCTTC.

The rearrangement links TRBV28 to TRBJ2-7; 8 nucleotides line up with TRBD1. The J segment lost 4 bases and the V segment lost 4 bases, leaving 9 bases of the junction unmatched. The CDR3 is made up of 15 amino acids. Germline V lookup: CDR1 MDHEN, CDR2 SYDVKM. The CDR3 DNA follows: TGTGCCAGCAGTTATATCCCAGGGGGCGGTTACGAGCAGTACTTC. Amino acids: CASSYIPGGGYEQYF.

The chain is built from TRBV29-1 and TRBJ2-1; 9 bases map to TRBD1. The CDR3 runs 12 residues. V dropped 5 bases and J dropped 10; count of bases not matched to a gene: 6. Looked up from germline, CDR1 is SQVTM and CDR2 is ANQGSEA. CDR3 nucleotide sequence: TGCAGCGTTCAGGACAGGGGTAGAGAGCAGTTCTTC. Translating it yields CSVQDRGREQFF.

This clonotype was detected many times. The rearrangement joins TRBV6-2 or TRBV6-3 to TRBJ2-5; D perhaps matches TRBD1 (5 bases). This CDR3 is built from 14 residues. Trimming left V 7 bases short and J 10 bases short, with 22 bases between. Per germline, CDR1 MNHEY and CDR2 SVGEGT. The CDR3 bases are TGTGCCAGCATACATCAGACCCTCCCGCAGGGCCAGTACTTC. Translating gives CASIHQTLPQGQYF.

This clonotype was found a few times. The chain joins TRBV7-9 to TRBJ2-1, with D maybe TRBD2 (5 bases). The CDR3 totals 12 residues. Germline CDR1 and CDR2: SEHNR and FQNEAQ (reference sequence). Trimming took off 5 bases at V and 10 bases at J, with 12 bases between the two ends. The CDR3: CASSPHGEEQFF. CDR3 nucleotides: TGTGCCAGCAGCCCCCACGGGGAGGAGCAGTTCTTC.